This record concerns one T cell receptor beta chain sequence. Its antigen is still unknown. No qualities accompany the bases; no much larger clone lies one base away. This entry comes from a study of CD8 T cells in ankylosing spondylitis (dated by TCRdb to the late 2010s). The study in broad terms: To find TCR variants linked to disease, the study profiled T cell receptor beta repertoires in ankylosing spondylitis patients and healthy donors. Samples of peripheral blood were taken, and for ankylosing spondylitis patients, synovial fluid was collected as well. In total, the full study cohort was made up of approximately 99 healthy donors and 25 ankylosing spondylitis patients.

Overall study outcomes, separate from this receptor: A TCR beta motif of about 8 highly homologous amino acid variants appeared characteristic of blood from ankylosing spondylitis patients. The disease-linked clones were reported as significantly enriched in matched synovial fluid samples from ankylosing spondylitis patients. Some of the motif variants had been reported before in the synovial fluid and blood of reactive arthritis patients, a finding that suggests common disease-initiation mechanisms. The disease-linked clones had a CD8+ phenotype and were found at relatively low frequencies in peripheral blood.

Data came from an Illumina HiSeq 2500. Quantitative 5'-RACE with molecular barcodes was the method used to prepare the TCR beta libraries. The authors processed their data as follows. Disease-linked TCR variants were identified with a new computational method built on a probabilistic model of VDJ rearrangement. TCRdb ran its own pipeline on the public reads, namely fastp trimming at Q25 and MiXCR clone calling, and kept in-frame beta chains. Every entry covers one CDR3 protein and lists the most common genes and DNA from its rows. The V and J calls, along with clone size, are taken from TCRdb and not from the paper's own processing. The sample includes 400,000 or so distinct CDR3 sequences, with roughly 26% observed a single time. The ten largest make up 0.89% of the sample. The germline V gene supplies CDR1 SGHAT and CDR2 FQNNGV. V is clipped by 2 bases and J by 5 bases, and the sequence between their germline boundaries is 9 bases long. Spanning cysteine to phenylalanine, the CDR3 consists of 13 amino acids. Only CDR3 DNA remains: 39 bases, in frame from the first base.

This clonotype originated in a male donor with ankylosing spondylitis. Material for sequencing was blood, either unsorted or a sorted T cell fraction (not recorded which). In this chain, TRBV11-2 is recombined with TRBJ1-2, with the D gene too uncertain to name. The CDR3 loop reads CASSLSPGYGYTF. The DNA is TGTGCCAGCAGCTTATCGCCCGGGTATGGCTACACCTTC.